These T cell receptor beta chains were read from a single sample in a study of blood T cells in healthy people across ages. TCRdb reprocessed the 5' RACE reads via MiXCR and lists one record per CDR3 protein. The sample records roughly 800,000 distinct CDR3 sequences, about 62% being singletons. The sequencing input was blood. These TCRs come from a man under 40 in good health. The CDR3 runs from the conserved cysteine through the conserved F or W. The D gene is left open where the match is weak. Size tells how often a clone was seen (once, few, many) or the class of an expanded clone, and some rows leave it out.

d_call clone_size j_call v_call cdr3_nt cdr3_aa
TRBD1 NA TRBJ2-7 TRBV15 TGTGCCACCAGCAGAGATCGGGGGACAGGAGCCTACGAGCAGTACTTC CATSRDRGTGAYEQYF
TRBD2 NA TRBJ2-1 TRBV7-6 TGTACCAGCAGCTTAGAGCTAGCGGGGGGTAATGAGCAGTTCTTC CTSSLELAGGNEQFF
TRBD2 NA TRBJ2-5 TRBV20-1 TGCAGTGCTAGAAAACTGGGACTAGCGGGCAAGGAGCAGTACTTC CSARKLGLAGKEQYF
NA NA TRBJ2-6 TRBV6-1 TGTGCCAGCAGTCCCAATAATCCCTCTCTCTCTGGGGCCAACGTCCTGACTTTC CASSPNNPSLSGANVLTF
NA NA TRBJ2-7 TRBV29-1 TGCAGCGTTGTGGTGGGACTGAGCTCCTACGAGCAGTACTTC CSVVVGLSSYEQYF
TRBD2 many TRBJ2-6 TRBV3-1 TGTGCCAGCAGCCAGGATACTAGCGGGTACGGCGCTGCTGGGGCCAACGTCCTGACTTTC CASSQDTSGYGAAGANVLTF
NA NA TRBJ2-7 TRBV27 TGTGCCAGCAGTTTAACGCTAGGCCTCTCCTACGAGCAGTACTTC CASSLTLGLSYEQYF
TRBD2 NA TRBJ2-5 TRBV7-2 TGTGCCAGCACCCTATCGGGTACTAGCGGGGGGCAAGAGACCCAGTACTTC CASTLSGTSGGQETQYF
NA few TRBJ2-3 TRBV20-1 TGCAGTGCTAGAGATTTCAACAGACTCACAGATACGCAGTATTTT CSARDFNRLTDTQYF
NA NA TRBJ2-3 TRBV7-9 TGTGCCAGCAGCTTAGCATCCAGTGGAGGCACAGATACGCAGTATTTT CASSLASSGGTDTQYF